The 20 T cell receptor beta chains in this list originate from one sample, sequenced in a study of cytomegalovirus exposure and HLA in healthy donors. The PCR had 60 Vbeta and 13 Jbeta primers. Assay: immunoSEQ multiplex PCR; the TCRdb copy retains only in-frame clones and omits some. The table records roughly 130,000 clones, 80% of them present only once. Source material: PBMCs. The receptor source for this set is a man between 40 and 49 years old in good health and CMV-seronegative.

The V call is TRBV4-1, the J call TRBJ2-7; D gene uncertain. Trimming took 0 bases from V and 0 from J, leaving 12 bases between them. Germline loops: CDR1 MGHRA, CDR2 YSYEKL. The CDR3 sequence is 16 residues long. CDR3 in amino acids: CASSQDLDKRSYEQYF. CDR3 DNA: TGCGCCAGCAGCCAAGATCTCGACAAACGCTCCTACGAGCAGTACTTC.

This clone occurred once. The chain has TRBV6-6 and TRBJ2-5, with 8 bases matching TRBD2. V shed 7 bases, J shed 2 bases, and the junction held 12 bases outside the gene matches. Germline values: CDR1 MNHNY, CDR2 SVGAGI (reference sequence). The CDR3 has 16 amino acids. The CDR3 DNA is TGTGCCAGCACCCTCGGCCGGGCTAGCGGGCAAGAGACCCAGTACTTC. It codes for CASTLGRASGQETQYF.

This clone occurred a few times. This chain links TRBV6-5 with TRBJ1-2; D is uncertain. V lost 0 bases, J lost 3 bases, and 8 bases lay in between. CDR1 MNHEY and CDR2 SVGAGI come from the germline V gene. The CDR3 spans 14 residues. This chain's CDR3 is CASSYSIPDYGYTF. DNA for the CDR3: TGTGCCAGCAGTTACTCGATCCCAGACTATGGCTACACCTTC.

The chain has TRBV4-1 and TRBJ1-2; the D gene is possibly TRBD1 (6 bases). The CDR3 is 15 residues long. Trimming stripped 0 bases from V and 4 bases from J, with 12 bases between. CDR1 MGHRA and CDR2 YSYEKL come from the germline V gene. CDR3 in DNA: TGCGCCAGCAGCCAAGATGGACAGCCGAGCTATGGCTACACCTTC. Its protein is CASSQDGQPSYGYTF.

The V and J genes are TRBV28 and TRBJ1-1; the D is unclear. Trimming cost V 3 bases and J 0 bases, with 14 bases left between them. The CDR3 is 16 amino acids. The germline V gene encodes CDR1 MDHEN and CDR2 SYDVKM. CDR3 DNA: TGTGCCAGCAGTTTTCGTCTATCCGGGGTGAACACTGAAGCTTTCTTT. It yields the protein CASSFRLSGVNTEAFF.

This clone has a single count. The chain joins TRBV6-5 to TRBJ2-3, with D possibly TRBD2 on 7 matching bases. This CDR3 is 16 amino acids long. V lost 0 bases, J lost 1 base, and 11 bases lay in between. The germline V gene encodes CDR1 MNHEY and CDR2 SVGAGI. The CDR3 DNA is TGTGCCAGCAGTTACTCGGGGGGGCCCGGCACAGATACGCAGTATTTT. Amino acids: CASSYSGGPGTDTQYF.

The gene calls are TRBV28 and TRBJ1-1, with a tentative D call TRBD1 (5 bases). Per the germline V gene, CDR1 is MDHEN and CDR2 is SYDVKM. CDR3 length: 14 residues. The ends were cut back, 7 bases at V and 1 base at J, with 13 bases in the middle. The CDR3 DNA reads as TGTGCCAGCACGAGGGCGGGGGGGAACACTGAAGCTTTCTTT. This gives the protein CASTRAGGNTEAFF.

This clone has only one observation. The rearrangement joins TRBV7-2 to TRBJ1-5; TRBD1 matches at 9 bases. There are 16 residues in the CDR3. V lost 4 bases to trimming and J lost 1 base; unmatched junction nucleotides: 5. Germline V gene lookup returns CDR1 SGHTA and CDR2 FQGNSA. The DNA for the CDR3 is TGTGCCAGCAGCTCGGGACAGGGAGGAAGCAATCAGCCCCAGCATTTT. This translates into CASSSGQGGSNQPQHF.

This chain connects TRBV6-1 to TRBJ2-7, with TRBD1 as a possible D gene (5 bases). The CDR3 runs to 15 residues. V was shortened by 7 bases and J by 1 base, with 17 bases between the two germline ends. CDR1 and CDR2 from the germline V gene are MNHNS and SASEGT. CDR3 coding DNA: TGTGCCAGCACCCCTCTGGAGACAGTTTCCTACGAGCAGTACTTC. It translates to CASTPLETVSYEQYF.

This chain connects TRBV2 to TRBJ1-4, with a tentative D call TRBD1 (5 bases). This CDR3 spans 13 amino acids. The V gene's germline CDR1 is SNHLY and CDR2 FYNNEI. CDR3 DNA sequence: TGTGCTACGACGGGGGTGGCTAATGAAAAACTGTTTTTT. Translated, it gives CATTGVANEKLFF.

Here the CDR3 DNA reads TGTGCCAGCAGTTTAGGGGGGGGGACAACACCCTTCCCCCAGCATTTT. This translates into CASSLGGGTTPFPQHF. The rearrangement uses TRBV28 and TRBJ1-5; TRBD1 might be the D (6 bases). The germline V gene has CDR1 MDHEN and CDR2 SYDVKM. CDR3 length: 16 residues. Trimming cost V 2 bases and J 10 bases, with 21 bases left between them.

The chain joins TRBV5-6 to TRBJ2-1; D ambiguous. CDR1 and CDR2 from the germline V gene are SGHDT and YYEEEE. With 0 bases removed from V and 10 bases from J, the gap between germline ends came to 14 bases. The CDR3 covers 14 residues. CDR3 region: CASSLGKSSDEQFF. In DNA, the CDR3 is TGTGCCAGCAGCTTGGGTAAATCTAGTGACGAGCAGTTCTTC.

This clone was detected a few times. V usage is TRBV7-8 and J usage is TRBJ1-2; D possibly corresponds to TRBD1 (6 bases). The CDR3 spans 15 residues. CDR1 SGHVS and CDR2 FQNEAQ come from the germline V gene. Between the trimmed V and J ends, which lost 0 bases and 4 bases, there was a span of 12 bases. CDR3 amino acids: CASSLAGDTIYGYTF. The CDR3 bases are TGTGCCAGCAGCTTAGCAGGGGACACCATCTATGGCTACACCTTC.

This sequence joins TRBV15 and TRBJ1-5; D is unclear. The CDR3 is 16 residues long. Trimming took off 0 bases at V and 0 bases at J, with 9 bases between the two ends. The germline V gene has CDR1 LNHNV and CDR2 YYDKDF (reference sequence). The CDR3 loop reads CATSREAVSSNQPQHF. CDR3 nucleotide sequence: TGTGCCACCAGCAGAGAGGCTGTCAGTAGCAATCAGCCCCAGCATTTT.

Written as DNA, the CDR3 is TGTGCCAGCAGACAGGGGGGGCAAGAGACCCAGTACTTC. Residues: CASRQGGQETQYF. The genes are TRBV28 and TRBJ2-5; D possibly corresponds to TRBD1 (8 bases). Germline CDR1 is MDHEN and CDR2 is SYDVKM. CDR3 size: 13 residues. V was shortened by 6 bases and J by 2 bases, with 10 bases between the two germline ends. The full variable domain, in which reference TRBV28 and TRBJ2-5 provide the parts outside the CDR3, is DVKVTQSSRYLVKRTGEKVFLECVQDMDHENMFWYRQDPGLGLRLIYFSYDVKMKEKGDIPEGYSVSREKKERFSLILESASTNQTSMYLCASRQGGQETQYFGPGTRLLVL.

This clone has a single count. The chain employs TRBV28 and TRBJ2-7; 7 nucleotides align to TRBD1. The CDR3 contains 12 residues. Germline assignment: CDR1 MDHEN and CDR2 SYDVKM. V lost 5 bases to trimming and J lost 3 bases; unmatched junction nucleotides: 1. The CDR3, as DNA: TGTGCCAGCAGTGGGACAGTCTACGAGCAGTACTTC. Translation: CASSGTVYEQYF. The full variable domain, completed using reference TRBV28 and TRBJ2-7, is DVKVTQSSRYLVKRTGEKVFLECVQDMDHENMFWYRQDPGLGLRLIYFSYDVKMKEKGDIPEGYSVSREKKERFSLILESASTNQTSMYLCASSGTVYEQYFGPGTRLTVT.

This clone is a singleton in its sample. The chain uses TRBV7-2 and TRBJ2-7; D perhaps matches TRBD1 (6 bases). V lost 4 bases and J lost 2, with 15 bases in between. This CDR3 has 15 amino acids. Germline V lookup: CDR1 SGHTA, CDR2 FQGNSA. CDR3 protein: CASSSPRGNTYEQYF. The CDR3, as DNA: TGTGCCAGCAGCTCCCCCAGGGGCAATACCTACGAGCAGTACTTC.

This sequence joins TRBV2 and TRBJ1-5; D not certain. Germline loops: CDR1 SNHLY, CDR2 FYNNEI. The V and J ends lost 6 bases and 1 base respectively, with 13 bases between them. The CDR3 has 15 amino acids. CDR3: CASRVAEASNQPQHF. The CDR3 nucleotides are TGTGCCAGCAGGGTTGCAGAGGCGAGCAATCAGCCCCAGCATTTT.

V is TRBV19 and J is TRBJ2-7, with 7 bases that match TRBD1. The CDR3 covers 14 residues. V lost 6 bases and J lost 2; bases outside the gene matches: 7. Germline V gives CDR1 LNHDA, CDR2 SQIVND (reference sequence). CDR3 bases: TGTGCCAGTAGCAAGTCCGGGACAGCCTACGAGCAGTACTTC. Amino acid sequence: CASSKSGTAYEQYF.

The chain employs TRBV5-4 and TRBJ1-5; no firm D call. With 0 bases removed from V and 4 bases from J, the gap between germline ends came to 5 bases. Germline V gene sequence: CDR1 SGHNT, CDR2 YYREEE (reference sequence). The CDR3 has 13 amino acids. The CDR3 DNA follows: TGTGCCAGCAGCTTGGGGCCTAATCAGCCCCAGCATTTT. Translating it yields CASSLGPNQPQHF.